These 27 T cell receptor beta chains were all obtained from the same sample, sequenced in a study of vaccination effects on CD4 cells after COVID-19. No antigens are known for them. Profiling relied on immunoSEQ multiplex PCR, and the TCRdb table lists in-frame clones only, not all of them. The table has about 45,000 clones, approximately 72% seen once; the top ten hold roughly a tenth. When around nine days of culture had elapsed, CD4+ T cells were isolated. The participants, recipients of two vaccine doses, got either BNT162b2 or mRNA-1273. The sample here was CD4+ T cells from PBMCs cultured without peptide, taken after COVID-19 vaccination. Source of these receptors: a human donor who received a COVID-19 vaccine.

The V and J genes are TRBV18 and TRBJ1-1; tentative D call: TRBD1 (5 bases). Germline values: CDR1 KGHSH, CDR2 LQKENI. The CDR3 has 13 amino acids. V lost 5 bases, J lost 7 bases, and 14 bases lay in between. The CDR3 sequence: CASSKSGGNEAFF. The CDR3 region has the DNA TGTGCCAGCTCAAAGTCTGGGGGGAATGAAGCTTTCTTT.

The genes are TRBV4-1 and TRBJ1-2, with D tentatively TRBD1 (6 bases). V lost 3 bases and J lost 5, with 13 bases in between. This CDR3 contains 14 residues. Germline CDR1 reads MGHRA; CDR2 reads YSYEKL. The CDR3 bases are TGCGCCAGCAGCCACGCAGGGGATACTTATGGCTACACCTTC. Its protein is CASSHAGDTYGYTF.

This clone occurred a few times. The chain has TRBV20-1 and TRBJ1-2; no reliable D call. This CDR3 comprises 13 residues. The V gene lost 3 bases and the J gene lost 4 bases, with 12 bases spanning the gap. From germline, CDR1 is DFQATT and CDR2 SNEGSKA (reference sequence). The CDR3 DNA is TGCAGTGCTAGTAATCCAGCCAGCTATGGCTACACCTTC. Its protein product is CSASNPASYGYTF.

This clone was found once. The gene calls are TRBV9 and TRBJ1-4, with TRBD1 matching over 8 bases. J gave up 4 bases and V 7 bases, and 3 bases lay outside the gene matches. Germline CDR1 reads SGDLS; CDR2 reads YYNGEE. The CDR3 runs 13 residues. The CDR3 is CASAGQGNEKLFF. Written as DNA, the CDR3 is TGTGCCAGCGCCGGACAGGGTAATGAAAAACTGTTTTTT. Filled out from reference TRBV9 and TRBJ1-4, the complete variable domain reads DSGVTQTPKHLITATGQRVTLRCSPRSGDLSVYWYQQSLDQGLQFLIQYYNGEERAKGNILERFSAQQFPDLHSELNLSSLELGDSALYFCASAGQGNEKLFFGSGTQLSVL.

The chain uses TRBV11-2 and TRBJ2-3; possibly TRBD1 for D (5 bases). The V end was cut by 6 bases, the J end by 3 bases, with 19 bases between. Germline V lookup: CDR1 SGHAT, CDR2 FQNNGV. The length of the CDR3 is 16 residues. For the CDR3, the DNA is TGTGCCAGCAGGCGGACCGGCAGGGCTAAAACAGATACGCAGTATTTT. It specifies CASRRTGRAKTDTQYF.

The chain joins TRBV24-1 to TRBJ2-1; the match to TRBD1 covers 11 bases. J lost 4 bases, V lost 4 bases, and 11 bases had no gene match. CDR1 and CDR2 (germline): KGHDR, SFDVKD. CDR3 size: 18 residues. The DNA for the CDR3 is TGTGCCACCAGTGACCCCCTTTCGGACAGGGGGCTTTACAATGAGCAGTTCTTC. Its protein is CATSDPLSDRGLYNEQFF.

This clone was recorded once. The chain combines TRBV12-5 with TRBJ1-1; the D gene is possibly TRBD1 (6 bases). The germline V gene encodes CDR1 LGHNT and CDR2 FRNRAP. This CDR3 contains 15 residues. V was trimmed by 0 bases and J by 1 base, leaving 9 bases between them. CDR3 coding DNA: TGTGCTAGTGGTTTGGTAACAGGGCAGAACACTGAAGCTTTCTTT. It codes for CASGLVTGQNTEAFF.

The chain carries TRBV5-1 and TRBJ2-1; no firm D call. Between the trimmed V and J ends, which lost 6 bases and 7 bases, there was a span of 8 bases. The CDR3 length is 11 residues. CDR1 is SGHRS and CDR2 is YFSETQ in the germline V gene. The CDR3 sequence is CASTRRNEQFF. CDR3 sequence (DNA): TGCGCCAGCACACGAAGGAATGAGCAGTTCTTC. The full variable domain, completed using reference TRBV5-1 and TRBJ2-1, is KAGVTQTPRYLIKTRGQQVTLSCSPISGHRSVSWYQQTPGQGLQFLFEYFSETQRNKGNFPGRFSGRQFSNSRSEMNVSTLELGDSALYLCASTRRNEQFFGPGTRLTVL.

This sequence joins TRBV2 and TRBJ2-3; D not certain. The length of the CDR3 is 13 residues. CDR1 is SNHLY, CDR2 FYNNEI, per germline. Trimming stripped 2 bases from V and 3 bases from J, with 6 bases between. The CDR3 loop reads CASSEMWTDTQYF. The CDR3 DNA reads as TGTGCCAGCAGTGAAATGTGGACAGATACGCAGTATTTT.

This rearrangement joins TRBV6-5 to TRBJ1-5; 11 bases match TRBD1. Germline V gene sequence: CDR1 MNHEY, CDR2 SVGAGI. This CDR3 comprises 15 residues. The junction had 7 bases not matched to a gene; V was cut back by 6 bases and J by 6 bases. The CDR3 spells CASSPGQGAVQPQHF. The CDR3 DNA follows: TGTGCCAGCAGCCCCGGACAGGGGGCAGTTCAGCCCCAGCATTTT.

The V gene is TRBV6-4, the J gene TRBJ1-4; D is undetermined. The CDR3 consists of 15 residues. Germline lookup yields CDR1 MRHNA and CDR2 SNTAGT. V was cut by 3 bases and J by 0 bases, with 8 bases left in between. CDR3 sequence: CASSELVATNEKLFF. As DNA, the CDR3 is TGTGCCAGCAGTGAATTGGTTGCAACTAATGAAAAACTGTTTTTT.

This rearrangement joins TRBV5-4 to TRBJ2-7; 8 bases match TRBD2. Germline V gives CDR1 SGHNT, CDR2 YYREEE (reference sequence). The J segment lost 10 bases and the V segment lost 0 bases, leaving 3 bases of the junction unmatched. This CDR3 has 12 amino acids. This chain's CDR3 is CASSLGGGLQYF. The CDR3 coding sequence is TGTGCCAGCAGCTTGGGCGGGGGGCTACAGTACTTC.

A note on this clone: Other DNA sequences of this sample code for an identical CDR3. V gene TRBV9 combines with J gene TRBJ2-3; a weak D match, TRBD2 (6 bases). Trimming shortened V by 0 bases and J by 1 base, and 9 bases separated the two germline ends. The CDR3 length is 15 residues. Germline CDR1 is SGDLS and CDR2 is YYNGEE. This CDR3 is CASSVGSGRTDTQYF. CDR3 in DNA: TGTGCCAGCAGCGTAGGTAGCGGACGCACAGATACGCAGTATTTT.

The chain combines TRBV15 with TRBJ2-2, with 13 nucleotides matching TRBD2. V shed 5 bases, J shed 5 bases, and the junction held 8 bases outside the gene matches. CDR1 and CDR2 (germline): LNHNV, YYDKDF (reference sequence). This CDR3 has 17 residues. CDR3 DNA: TGTGCCACCAGCCCTTTACTAGCGGGAGGGGTTACCGGGGAGCTGTTTTTT. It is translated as CATSPLLAGGVTGELFF.

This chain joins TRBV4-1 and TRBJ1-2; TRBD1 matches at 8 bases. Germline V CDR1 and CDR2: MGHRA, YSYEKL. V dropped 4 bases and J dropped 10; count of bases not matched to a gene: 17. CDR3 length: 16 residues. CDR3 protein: CASSPGSGQGRWPYTF. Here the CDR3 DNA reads TGCGCCAGCAGCCCAGGTTCCGGACAGGGCCGCTGGCCCTACACCTTC.

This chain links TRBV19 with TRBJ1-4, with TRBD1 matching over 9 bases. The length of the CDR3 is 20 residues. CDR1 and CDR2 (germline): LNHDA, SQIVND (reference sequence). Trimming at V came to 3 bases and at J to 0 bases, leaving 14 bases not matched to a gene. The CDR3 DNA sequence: TGTGCCAGTAGTATTCTGTACAGGGGGCGCGGAGGTGCAACTAATGAAAAACTGTTTTTT. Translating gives CASSILYRGRGGATNEKLFF.

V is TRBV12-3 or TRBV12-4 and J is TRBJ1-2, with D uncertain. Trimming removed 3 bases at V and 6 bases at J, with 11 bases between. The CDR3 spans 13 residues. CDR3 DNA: TGTGCCAGCAGTTTTCCGTTTTGGGATGGCTACACCTTC. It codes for CASSFPFWDGYTF.

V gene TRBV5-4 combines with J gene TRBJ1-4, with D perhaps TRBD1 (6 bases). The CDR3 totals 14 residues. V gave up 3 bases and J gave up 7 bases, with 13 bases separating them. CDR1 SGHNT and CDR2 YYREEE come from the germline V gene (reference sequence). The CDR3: CASSSDSLSEKLFF. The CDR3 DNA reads TGTGCCAGCAGCTCGGACAGCCTCAGTGAAAAACTGTTTTTT.

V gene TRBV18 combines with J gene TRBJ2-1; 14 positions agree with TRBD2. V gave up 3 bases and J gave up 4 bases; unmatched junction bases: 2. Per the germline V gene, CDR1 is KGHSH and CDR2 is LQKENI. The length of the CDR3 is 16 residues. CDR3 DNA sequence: TGTGCCAGCTCACCTAGACTAGCGGGGGGGTACAATGAGCAGTTCTTC. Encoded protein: CASSPRLAGGYNEQFF.

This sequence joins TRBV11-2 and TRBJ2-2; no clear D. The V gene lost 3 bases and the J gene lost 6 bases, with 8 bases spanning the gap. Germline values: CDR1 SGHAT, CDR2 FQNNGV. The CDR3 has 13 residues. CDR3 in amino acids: CASSFSGSGELFF. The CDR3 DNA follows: TGTGCCAGCAGCTTTTCCGGCTCCGGGGAGCTGTTTTTT.

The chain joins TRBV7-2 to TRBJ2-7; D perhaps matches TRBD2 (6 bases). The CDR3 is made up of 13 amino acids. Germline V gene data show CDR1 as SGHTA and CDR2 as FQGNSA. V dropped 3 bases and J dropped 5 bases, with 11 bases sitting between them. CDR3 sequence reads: CASSLRGGNEQYF. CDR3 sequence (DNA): TGTGCCAGCAGCTTGAGGGGAGGTAACGAGCAGTACTTC.

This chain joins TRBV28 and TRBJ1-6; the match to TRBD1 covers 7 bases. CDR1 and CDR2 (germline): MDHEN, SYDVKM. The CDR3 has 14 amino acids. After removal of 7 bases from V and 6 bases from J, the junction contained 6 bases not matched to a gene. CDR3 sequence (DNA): TGTGCCAGCACTTACCGACAGGGTAATTCACCCCTCCACTTT. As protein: CASTYRQGNSPLHF.

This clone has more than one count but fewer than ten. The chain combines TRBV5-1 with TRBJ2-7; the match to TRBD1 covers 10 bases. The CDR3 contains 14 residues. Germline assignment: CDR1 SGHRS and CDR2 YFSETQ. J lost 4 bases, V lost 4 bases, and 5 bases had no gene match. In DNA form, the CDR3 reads TGCGCCAGCAGCATCCGGGACAGGGGATACGAGCAGTACTTC. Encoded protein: CASSIRDRGYEQYF. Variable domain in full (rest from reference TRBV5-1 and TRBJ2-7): KAGVTQTPRYLIKTRGQQVTLSCSPISGHRSVSWYQQTPGQGLQFLFEYFSETQRNKGNFPGRFSGRQFSNSRSEMNVSTLELGDSALYLCASSIRDRGYEQYFGPGTRLTVT.

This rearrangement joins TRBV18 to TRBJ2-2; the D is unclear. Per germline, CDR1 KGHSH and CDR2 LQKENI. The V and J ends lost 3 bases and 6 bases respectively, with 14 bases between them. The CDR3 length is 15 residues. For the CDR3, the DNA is TGTGCCAGCTCACCCCCGTCCCTTCTACCCGGGGAGCTGTTTTTT. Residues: CASSPPSLLPGELFF.

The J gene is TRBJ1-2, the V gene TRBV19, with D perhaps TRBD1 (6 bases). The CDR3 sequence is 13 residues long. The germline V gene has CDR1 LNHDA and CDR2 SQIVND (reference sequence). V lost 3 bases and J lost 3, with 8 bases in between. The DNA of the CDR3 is TGTGCCAGTAGTATGCACAGGGACTATGGCTACACCTTC. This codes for CASSMHRDYGYTF.

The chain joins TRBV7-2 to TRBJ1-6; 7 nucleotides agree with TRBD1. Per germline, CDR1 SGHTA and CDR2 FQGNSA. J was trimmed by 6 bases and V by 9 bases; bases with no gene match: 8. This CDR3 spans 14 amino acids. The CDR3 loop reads CARGVPGGNSPLHF. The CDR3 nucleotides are TGTGCCAGAGGAGTACCAGGGGGTAATTCACCCCTCCACTTT.

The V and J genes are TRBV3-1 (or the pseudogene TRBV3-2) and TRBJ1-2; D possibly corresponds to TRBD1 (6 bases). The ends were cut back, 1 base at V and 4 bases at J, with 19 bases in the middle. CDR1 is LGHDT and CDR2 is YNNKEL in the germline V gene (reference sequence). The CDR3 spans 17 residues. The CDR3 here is CASSQVGGPGLLYGYTF. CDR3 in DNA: TGTGCCAGCAGCCAAGTTGGGGGGCCGGGGCTCCTCTATGGCTACACCTTC.